The 5 T cell receptor beta chains below were found in one sample sequenced in a study of blood T cells in healthy people across ages. For the second PCR, which ran for about 7 to 11 cycles, a sample-barcoded 5' primer and a J-beta primer mix were used. One entry per CDR3 protein results from TCRdb running MiXCR on the 5' RACE reads. Of 1.5 million to 2 million distinct CDR3 sequences in the sample, about 50% were seen once. Sequenced sample: blood. The receptors were gathered from a woman between 40 and 50 years old in good health.

The chain recombines TRBV5-1 with TRBJ2-1; the D gene is possibly TRBD2 (6 bases). This CDR3 region has 14 residues. The ends were cut back, 4 bases at V and 5 bases at J, with 13 bases in the middle. The V gene's germline CDR1 is SGHRS and CDR2 YFSETQ. The CDR3: CASSTGTLNNEQFF. CDR3 coding DNA: TGCGCCAGCAGCACCGGGACTCTAAACAATGAGCAGTTCTTC.

The rearrangement joins TRBV7-2 to TRBJ2-4; D is possibly TRBD2 (6 bases). This CDR3 is built from 16 residues. V was shortened by 2 bases and J by 0 bases, with 11 bases between the two germline ends. Germline assignment: CDR1 SGHTA and CDR2 FQGNSA. The CDR3 loop is CASSLIGGVAKNIQYF. CDR3 coding DNA: TGTGCCAGCAGCTTAATCGGAGGGGTAGCCAAAAACATTCAGTACTTC.

Concerning this clonotype: This clone may be a read error of a much larger clone one base away. V usage is TRBV7-9 and J usage is TRBJ2-7, with unresolved D. CDR3 length: 12 amino acids. Germline values: CDR1 SEHNR, CDR2 FQNEAQ (reference sequence). Trimming removed 3 bases at V and 7 bases at J, with 10 bases between. The CDR3: CASSFAWGEQYF. The CDR3, as DNA: TGTGCCAGCAGCTTCGCATGGGGAGAGCAGTACTTC.

The sample holds a few counts of this clonotype. The gene calls are TRBV6-9 and TRBJ2-7; 9 nucleotides line up with TRBD1. V was clipped by 6 bases and J by 5 bases; unmatched bases: 5. The CDR3 extends over 13 amino acids. Germline CDR1 is MNHGY and CDR2 is SVAAGI. CDR3 amino acids: CASSGTGCNEQYF. CDR3 DNA: TGTGCCAGCAGCGGGACAGGGTGTAACGAGCAGTACTTC.

Note on this clonotype: The junction and the germline gene differ at one end; a read error may be behind it. This chain links TRBV20-1 with TRBJ2-1; no definite D call. This CDR3 is built from 11 residues. The germline gives CDR1 DFQATT, CDR2 SNEGSKA (reference sequence). The CDR3 DNA sequence: TGCAGTGCTAGAGTTTACAGTGAGCAGTTCTTT. Residues: CSARVYSEQFF.